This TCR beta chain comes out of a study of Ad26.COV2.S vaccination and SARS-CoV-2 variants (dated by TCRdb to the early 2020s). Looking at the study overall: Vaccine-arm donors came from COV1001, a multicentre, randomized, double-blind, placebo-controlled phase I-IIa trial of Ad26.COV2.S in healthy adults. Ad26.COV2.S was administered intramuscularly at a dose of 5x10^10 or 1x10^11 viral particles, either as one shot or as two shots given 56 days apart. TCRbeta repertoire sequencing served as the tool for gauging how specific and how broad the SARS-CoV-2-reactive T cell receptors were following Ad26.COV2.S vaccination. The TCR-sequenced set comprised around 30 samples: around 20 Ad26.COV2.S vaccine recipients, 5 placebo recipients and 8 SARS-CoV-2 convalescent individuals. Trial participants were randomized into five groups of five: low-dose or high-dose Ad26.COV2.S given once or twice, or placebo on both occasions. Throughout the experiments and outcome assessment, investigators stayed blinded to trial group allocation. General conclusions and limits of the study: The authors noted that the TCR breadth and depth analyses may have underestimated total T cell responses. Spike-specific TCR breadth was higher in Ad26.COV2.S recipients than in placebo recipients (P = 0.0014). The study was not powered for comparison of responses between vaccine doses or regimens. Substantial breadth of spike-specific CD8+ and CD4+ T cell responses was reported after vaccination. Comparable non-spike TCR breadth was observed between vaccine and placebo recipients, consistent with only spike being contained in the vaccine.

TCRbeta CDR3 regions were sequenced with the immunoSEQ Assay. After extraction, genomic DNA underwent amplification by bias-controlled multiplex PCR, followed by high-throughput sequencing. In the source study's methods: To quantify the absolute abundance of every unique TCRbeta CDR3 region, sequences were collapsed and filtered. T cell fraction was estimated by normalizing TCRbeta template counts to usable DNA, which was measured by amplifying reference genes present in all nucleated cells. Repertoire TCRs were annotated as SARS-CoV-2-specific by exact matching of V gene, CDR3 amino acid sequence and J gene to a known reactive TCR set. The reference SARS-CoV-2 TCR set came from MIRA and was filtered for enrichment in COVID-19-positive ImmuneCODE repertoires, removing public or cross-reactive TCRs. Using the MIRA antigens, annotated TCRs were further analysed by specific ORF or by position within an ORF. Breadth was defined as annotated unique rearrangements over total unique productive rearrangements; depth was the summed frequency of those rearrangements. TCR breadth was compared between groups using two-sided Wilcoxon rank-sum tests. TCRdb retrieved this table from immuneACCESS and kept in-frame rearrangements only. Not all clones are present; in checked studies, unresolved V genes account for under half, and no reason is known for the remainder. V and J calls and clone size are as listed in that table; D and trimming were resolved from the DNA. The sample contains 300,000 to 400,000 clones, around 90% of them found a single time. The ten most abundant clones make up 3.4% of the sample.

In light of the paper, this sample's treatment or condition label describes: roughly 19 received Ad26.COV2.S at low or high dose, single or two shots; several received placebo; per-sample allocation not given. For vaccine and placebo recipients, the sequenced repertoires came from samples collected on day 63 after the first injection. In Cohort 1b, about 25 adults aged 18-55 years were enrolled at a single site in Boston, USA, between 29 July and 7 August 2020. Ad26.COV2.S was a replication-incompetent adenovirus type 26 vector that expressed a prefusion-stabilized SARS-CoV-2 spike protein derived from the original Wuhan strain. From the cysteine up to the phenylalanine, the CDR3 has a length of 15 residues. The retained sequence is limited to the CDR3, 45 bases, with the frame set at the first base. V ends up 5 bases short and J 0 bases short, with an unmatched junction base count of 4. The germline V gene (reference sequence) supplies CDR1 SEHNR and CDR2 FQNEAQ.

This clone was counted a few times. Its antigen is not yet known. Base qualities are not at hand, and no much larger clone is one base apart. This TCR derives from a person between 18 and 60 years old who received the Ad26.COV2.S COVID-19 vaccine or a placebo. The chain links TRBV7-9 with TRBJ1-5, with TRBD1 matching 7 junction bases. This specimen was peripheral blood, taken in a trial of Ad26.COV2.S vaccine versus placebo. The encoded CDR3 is CASSVGTASNQPQHF. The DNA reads TGTGCCAGCAGCGTCGGGACAGCTAGCAATCAGCCCCAGCATTTT.